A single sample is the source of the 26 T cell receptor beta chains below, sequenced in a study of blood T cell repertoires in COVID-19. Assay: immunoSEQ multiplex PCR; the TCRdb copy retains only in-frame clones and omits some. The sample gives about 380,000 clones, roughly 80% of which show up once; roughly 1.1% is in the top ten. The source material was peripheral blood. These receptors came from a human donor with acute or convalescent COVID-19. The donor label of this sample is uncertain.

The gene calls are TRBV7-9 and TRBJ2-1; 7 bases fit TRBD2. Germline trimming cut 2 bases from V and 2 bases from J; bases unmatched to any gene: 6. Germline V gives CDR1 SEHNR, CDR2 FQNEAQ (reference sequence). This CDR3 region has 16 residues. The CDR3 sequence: CASSLFSGRPYNEQFF. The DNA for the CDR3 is TGTGCCAGCAGCTTATTTTCCGGGAGGCCCTACAATGAGCAGTTCTTC.

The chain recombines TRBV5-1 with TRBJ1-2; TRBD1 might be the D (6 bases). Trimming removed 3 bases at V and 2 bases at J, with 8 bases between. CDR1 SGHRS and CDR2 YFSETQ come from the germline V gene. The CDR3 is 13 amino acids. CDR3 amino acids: CASSWDTNYGYTF. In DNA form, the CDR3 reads TGCGCCAGCAGCTGGGACACAAACTATGGCTACACCTTC.

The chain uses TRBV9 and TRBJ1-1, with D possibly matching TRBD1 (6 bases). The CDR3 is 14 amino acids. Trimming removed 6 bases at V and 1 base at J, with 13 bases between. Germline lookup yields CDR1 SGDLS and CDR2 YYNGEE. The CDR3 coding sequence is TGTGCCAGCAACTTACAGGGATCGAACACTGAAGCTTTCTTT. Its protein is CASNLQGSNTEAFF.

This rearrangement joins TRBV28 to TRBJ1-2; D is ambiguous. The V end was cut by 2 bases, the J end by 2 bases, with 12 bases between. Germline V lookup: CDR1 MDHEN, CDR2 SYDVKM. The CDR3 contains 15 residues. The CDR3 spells CASSLGQLKNYGYTF. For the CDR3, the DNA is TGTGCCAGCAGTTTAGGGCAGCTGAAGAACTATGGCTACACCTTC.

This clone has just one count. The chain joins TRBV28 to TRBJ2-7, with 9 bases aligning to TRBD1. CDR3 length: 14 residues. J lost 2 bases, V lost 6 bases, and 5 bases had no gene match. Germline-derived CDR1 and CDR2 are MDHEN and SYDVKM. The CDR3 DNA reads TGTGCCAGCAGATTGGGGACAGGGACCTACGAGCAGTACTTC. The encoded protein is CASRLGTGTYEQYF.

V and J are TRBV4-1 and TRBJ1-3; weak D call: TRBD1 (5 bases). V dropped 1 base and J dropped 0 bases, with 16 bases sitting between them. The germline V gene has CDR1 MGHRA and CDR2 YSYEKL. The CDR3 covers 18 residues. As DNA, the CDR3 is TGCGCCAGCAGCCAAGGTGTGGCAGGGATTTACTCTGGAAACACCATATATTTT. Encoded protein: CASSQGVAGIYSGNTIYF.

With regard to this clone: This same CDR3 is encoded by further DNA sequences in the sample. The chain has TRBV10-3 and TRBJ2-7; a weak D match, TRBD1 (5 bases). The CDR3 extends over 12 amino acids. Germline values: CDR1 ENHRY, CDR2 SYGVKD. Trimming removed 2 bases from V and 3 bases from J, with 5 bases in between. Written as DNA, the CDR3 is TGTGCCATCAGTGAGAGGGGCTACGAGCAGTACTTC. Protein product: CAISERGYEQYF.

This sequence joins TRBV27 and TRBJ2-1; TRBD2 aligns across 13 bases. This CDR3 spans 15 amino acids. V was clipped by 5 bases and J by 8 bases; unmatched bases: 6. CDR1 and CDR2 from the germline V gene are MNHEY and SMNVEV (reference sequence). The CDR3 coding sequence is TGTGCCAGCAGTATCGGACTAGCGGGGGACGATGAGCAGTTCTTC. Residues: CASSIGLAGDDEQFF.

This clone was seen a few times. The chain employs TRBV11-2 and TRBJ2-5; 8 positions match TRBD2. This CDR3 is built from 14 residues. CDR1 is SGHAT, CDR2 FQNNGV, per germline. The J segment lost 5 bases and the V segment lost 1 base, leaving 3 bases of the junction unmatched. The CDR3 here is CASSLVPGGETQYF. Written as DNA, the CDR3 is TGTGCCAGCAGCTTAGTCCCGGGGGGGGAGACCCAGTACTTC.

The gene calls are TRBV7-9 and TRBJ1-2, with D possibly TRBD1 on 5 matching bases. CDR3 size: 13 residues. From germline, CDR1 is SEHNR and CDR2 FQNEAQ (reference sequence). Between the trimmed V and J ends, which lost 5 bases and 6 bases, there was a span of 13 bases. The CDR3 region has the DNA TGTGCCAGCAGCCAACGTGGGGGGGATGGCTACACCTTC. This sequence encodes CASSQRGGDGYTF.

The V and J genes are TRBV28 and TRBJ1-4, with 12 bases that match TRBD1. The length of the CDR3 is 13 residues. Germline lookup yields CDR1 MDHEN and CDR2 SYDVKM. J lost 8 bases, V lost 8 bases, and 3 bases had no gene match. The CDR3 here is CASRGTGGEKLFF. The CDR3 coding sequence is TGTGCCAGCCGAGGGACAGGGGGCGAAAAACTGTTTTTT.

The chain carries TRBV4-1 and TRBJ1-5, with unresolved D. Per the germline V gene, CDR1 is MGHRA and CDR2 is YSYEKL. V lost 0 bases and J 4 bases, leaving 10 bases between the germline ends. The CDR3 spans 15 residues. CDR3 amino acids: CASSQDTGRNQPQHF. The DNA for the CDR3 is TGCGCCAGCAGCCAAGATACGGGGAGGAATCAGCCCCAGCATTTT.

CDR3: CASSLTYGGYTF. The DNA for the CDR3 is TGTGCCAGCAGTTTGACTTATGGGGGCTACACCTTC. V and J are TRBV28 and TRBJ1-2; D is ambiguous. This CDR3 is 12 amino acids long. The germline CDR1 and CDR2 sequences are MDHEN and SYDVKM. Trimming took off 3 bases at V and 8 bases at J, with 10 bases between the two ends.

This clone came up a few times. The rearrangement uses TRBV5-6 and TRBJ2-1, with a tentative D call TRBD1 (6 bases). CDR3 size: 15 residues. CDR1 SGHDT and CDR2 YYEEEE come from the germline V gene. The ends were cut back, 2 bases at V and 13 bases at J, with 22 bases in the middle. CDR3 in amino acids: CASSFRDTPSHSQFF. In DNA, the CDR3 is TGTGCCAGCAGCTTCCGGGACACCCCATCCCACTCACAGTTCTTC.

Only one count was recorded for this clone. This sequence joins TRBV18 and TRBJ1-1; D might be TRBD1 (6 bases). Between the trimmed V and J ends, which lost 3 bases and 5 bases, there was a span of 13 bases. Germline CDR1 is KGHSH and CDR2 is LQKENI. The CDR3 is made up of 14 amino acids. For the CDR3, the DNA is TGTGCCAGCTCACCCGGGGGGGGGCGAACTGAAGCTTTCTTT. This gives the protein CASSPGGGRTEAFF.

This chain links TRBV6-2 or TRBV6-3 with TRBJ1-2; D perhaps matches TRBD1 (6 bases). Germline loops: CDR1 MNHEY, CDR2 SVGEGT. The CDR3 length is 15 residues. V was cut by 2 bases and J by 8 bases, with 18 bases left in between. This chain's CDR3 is CASSYGAGVGNGYTF. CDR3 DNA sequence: TGTGCCAGCAGTTACGGGGCAGGGGTCGGAAACGGCTACACCTTC.

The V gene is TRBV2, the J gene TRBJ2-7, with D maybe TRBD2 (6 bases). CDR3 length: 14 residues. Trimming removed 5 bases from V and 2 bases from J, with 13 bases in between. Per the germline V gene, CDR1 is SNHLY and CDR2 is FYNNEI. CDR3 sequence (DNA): TGTGCCAGCAGTTTTGGGGGGACCACCTACGAGCAGTACTTC. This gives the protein CASSFGGTTYEQYF.

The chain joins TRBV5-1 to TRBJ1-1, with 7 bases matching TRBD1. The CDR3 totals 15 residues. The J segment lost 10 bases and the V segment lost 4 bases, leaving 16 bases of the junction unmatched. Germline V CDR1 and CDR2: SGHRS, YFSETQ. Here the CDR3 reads CASSPVQGSGGRAFF. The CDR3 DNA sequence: TGCGCCAGCAGCCCGGTACAGGGGTCGGGTGGGCGAGCTTTCTTT.

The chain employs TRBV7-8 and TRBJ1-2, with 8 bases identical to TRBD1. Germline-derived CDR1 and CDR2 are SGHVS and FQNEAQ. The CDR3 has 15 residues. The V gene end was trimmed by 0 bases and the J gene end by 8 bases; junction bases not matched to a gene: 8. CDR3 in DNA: TGTGCCAGCAGCTTAGCTGGGCAGGGGGCGTGGGGCTACACCTTC. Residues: CASSLAGQGAWGYTF.

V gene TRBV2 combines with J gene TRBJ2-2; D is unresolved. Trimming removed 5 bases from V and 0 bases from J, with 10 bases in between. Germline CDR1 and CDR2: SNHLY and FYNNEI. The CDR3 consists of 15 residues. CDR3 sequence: CASSLVSPNTGELFF. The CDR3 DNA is TGTGCCAGCAGTCTAGTCTCTCCGAACACCGGGGAGCTGTTTTTT.

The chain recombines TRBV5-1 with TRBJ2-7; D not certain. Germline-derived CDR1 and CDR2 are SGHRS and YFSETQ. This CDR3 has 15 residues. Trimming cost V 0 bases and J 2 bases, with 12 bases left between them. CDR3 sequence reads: CASSLGNTLPYEQYF. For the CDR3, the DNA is TGCGCCAGCAGCTTGGGTAATACATTGCCCTACGAGCAGTACTTC.

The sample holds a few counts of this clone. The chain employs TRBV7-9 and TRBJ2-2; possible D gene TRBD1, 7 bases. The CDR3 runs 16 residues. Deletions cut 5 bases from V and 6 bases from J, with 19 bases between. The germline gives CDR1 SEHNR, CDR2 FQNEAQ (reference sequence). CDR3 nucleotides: TGTGCCAGCAGCGCGCGACAGGGAGGCTTGGCCGGGGAGCTGTTTTTT. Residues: CASSARQGGLAGELFF.

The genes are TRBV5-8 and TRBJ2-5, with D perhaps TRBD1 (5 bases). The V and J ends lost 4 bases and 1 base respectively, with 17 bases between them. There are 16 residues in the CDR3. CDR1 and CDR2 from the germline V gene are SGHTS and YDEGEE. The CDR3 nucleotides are TGTGCCAGCAGCCCCGGTAAAGGGGCGTCCCAAGAGACCCAGTACTTC. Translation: CASSPGKGASQETQYF.

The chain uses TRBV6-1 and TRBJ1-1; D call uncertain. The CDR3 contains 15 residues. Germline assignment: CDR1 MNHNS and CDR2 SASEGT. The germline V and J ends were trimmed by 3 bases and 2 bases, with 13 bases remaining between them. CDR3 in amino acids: CASSDVGRPNTEAFF. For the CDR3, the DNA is TGTGCCAGCAGTGATGTCGGCAGGCCTAACACTGAAGCTTTCTTT.

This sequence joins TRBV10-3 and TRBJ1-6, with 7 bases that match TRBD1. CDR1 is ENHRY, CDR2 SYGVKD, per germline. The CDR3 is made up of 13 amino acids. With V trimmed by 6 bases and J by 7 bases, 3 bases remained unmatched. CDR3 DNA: TGTGCCATCAGGTCGACAGGGAATTCACCCCTCCACTTT. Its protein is CAIRSTGNSPLHF.

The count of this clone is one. In DNA, the CDR3 is TGTGCCAGCAGGGGGTTACAGGAGCTGAACACTGAAGCTTTCTTT. This sequence encodes CASRGLQELNTEAFF. The chain joins TRBV28 to TRBJ1-1, with TRBD1 as a possible D gene (5 bases). Deletions cut 6 bases from V and 0 bases from J, with 14 bases between. CDR3 size: 15 residues. Germline CDR1 MDHEN, CDR2 SYDVKM.